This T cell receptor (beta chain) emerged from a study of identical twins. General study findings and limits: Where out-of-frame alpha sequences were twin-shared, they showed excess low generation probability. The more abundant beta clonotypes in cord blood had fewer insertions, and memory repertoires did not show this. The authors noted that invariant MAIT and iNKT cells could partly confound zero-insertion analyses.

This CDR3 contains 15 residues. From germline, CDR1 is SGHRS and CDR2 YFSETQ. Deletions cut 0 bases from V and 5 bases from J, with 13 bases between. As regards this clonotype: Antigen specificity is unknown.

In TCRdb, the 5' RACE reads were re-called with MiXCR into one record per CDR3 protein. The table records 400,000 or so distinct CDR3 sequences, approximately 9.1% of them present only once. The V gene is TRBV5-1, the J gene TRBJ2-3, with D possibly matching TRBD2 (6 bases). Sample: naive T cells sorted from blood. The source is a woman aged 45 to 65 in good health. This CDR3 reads CASSLVVAGRDTQYF. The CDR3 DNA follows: TGCGCCAGCAGCTTGGTCGTTGCCGGGAGAGATACGCAGTATTTT.